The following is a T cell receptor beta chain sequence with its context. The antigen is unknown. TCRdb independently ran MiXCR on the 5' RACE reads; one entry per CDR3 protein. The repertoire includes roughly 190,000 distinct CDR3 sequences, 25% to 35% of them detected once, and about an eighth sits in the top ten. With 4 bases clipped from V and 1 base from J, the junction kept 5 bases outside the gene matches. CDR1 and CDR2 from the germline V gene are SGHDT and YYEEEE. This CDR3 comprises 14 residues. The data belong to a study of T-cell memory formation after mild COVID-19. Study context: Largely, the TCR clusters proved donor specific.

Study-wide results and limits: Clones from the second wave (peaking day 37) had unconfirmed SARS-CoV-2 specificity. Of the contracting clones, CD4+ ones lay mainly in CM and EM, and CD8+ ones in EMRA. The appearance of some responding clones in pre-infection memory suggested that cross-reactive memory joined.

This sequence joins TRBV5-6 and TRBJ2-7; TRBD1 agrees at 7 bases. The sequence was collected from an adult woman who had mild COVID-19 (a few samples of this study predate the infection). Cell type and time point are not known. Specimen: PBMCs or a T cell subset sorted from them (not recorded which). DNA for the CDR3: TGTGCCAGCAGCCACGGGACAGCGTCCTACGAGCAGTACTTC. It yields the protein CASSHGTASYEQYF.